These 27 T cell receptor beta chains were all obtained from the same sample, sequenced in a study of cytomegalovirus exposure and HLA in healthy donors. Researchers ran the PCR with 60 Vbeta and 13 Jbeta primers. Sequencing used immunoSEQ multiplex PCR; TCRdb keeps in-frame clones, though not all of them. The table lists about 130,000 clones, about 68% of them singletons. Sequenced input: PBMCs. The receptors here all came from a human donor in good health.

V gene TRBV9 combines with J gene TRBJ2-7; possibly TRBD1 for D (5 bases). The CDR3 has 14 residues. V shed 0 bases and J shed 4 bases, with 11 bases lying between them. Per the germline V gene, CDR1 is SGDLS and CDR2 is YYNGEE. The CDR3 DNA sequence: TGTGCCAGCAGCGTAGATAGTGGGGCTTACGAGCAGTACTTC. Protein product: CASSVDSGAYEQYF.

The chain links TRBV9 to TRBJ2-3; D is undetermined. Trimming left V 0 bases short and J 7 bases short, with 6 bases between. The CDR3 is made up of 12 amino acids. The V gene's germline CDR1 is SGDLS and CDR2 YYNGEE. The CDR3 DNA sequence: TGTGCCAGCAGCGTAGACGACAATACGCAGTATTTT. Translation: CASSVDDNTQYF. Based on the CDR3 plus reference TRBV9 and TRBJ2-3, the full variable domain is DSGVTQTPKHLITATGQRVTLRCSPRSGDLSVYWYQQSLDQGLQFLIQYYNGEERAKGNILERFSAQQFPDLHSELNLSSLELGDSALYFCASSVDDNTQYFGPGTRLTVL.

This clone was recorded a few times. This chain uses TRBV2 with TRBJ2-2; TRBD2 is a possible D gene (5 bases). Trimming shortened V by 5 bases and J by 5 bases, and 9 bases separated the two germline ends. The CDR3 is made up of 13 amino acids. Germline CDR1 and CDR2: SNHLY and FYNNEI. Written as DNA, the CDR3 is TGTGCCAGCAGTATGGACTTTACCGGGGAGCTGTTTTTT. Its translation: CASSMDFTGELFF.

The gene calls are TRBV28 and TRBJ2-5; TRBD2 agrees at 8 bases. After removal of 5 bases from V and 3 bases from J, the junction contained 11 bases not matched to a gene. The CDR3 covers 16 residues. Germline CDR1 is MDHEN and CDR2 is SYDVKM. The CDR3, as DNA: TGTGCCAGCAGTCCATCAGATCAGCGGGAGAAAGAGACCCAGTACTTC. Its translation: CASSPSDQREKETQYF.

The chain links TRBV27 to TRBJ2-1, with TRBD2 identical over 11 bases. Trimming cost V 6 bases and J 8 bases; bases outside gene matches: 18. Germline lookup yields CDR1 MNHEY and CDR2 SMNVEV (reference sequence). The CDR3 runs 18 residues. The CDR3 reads CASRPPTSGNLLRHEQFF. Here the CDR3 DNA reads TGTGCCAGCAGGCCGCCGACTAGCGGGAACCTTCTTAGGCATGAGCAGTTCTTC.

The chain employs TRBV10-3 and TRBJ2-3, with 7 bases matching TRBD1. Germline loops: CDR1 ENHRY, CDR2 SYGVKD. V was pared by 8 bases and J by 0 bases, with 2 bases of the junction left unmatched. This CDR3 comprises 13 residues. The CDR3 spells CAIGTESTDTQYF. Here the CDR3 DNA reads TGTGCCATCGGGACAGAAAGCACAGATACGCAGTATTTT.

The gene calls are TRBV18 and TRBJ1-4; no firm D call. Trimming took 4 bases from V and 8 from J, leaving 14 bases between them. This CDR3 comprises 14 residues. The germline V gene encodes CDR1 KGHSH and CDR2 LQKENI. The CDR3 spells CASSQSRYEEKLFF. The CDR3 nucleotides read TGTGCCAGCTCACAGAGCCGGTATGAAGAAAAACTGTTTTTT.

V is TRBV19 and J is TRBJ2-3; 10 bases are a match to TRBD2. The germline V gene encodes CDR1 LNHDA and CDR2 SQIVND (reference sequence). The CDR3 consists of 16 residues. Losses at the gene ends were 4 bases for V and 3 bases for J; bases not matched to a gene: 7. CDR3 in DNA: TGTGCCAGTAGTAAAGCTAGCGGGAGAAGTACAGATACGCAGTATTTT. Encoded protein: CASSKASGRSTDTQYF.

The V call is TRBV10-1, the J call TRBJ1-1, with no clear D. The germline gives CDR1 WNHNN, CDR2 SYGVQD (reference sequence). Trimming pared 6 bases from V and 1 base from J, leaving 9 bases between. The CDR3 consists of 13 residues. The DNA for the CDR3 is TGCGCCAGCAGCGAACGAGGGAACACTGAAGCTTTCTTT. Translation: CASSERGNTEAFF.

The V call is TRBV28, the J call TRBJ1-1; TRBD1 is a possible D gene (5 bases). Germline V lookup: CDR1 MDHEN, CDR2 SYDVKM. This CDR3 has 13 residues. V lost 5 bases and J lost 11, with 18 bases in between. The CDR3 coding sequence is TGTGCCAGCAGTGGTGCGCCGACAGACGCCGCTTTCTTT. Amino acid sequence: CASSGAPTDAAFF.

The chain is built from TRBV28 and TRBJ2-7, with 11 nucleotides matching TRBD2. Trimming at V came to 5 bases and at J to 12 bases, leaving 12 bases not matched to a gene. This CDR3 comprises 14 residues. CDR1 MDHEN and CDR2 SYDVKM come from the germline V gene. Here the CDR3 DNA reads TGTGCCAGCAGTCCCCCTTTACTAGCGGGAGAACGGTACTTC. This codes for CASSPPLLAGERYF.

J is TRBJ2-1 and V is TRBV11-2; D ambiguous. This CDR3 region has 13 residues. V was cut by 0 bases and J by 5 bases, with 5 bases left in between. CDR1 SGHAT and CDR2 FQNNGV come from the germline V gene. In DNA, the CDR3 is TGTGCCAGCAGCTTAGACAGGAACAATGAGCAGTTCTTC. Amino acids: CASSLDRNNEQFF.

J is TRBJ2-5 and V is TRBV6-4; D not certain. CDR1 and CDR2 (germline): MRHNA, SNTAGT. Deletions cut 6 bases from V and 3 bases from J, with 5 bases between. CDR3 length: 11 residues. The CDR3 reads CASSPEETQYF. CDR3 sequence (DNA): TGTGCCAGCAGCCCCGAAGAGACCCAGTACTTC.

In DNA form, the CDR3 reads TGCGCCAGCAGGAGACTAGCGGGAGAAGGGACCCAGTACTTC. This encodes CASRRLAGEGTQYF. The chain combines TRBV5-1 with TRBJ2-5; 12 bases line up with TRBD2. Germline lookup yields CDR1 SGHRS and CDR2 YFSETQ. After removal of 5 bases from V and 7 bases from J, the junction contained 6 bases not matched to a gene. There are 14 residues in the CDR3.

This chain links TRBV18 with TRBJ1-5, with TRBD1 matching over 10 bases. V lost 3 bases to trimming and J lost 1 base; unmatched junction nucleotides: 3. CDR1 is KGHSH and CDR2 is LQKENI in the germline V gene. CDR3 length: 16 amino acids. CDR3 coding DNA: TGTGCCAGCTCACCCGGGACAGGGGTGAGCAATCAGCCCCAGCATTTT. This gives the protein CASSPGTGVSNQPQHF.

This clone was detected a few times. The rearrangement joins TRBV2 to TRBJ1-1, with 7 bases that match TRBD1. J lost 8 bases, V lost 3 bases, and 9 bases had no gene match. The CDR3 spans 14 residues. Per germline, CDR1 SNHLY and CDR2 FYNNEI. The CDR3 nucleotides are TGTGCCAGCAGTGACCGGGACAGAGAGAGCGAAGCTTTCTTT. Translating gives CASSDRDRESEAFF. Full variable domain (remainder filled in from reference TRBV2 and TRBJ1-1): EPEVTQTPSHQVTQMGQEVILRCVPISNHLYFYWYRQILGQKVEFLVSFYNNEISEKSEIFDDQFSVERPDGSNFTLKIRSTKLEDSAMYFCASSDRDRESEAFFGQGTRLTVV.

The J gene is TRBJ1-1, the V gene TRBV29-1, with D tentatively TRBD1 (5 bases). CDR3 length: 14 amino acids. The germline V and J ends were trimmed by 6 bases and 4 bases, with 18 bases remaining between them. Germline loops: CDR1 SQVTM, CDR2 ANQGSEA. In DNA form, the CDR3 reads TGCAGCGTCTTGGGGGGGACCCTGGGCACTGAAGCTTTCTTT. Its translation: CSVLGGTLGTEAFF.

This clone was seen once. CDR3 protein: CASSSTGAQKTQYF. The CDR3 DNA reads TGTGCCAGCAGCTCGACAGGGGCCCAGAAGACCCAGTACTTC. The chain is built from TRBV5-6 and TRBJ2-5, with TRBD1 matching 8 bases. This CDR3 has 14 amino acids. The trim removed 3 bases at V and 6 bases at J, leaving 7 bases unmatched. Looked up from germline, CDR1 is SGHDT and CDR2 is YYEEEE. The full variable domain, rest sourced from reference TRBV5-6 and TRBJ2-5, is DAGVTQSPTHLIKTRGQQVTLRCSPKSGHDTVSWYQQALGQGPQFIFQYYEEEERQRGNFPDRFSGHQFPNYSSELNVNALLLGDSALYLCASSSTGAQKTQYFGPGTRLLVL.

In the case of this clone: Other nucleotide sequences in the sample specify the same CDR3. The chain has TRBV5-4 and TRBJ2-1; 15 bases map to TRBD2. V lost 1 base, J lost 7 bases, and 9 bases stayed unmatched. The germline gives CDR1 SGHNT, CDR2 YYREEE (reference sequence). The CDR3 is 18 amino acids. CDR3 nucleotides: TGTGCCAGCAGCTTGAGAAGGGGACTAGCGGGAGGAGGAAATGAGCAGTTCTTC. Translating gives CASSLRRGLAGGGNEQFF.

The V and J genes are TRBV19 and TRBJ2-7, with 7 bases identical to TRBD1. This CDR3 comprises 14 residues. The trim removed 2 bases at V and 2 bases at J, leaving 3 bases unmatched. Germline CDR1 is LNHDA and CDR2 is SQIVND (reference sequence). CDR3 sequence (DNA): TGTGCCAGTAGTATATCCCAGGGGGCCTACGAGCAGTACTTC. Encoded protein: CASSISQGAYEQYF.

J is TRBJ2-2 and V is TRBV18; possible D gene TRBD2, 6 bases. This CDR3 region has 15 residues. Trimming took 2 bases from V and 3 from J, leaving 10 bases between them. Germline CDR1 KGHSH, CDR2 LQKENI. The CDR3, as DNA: TGTGCCAGCTCACCAACTAGCCCTGACACCGGGGAGCTGTTTTTT. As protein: CASSPTSPDTGELFF.

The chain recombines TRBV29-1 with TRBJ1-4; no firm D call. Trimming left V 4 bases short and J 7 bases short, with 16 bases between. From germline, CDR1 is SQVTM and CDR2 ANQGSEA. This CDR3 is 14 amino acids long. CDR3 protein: CSVGGKVRGEKLFF. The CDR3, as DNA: TGCAGCGTTGGGGGAAAGGTGCGGGGTGAAAAACTGTTTTTT.

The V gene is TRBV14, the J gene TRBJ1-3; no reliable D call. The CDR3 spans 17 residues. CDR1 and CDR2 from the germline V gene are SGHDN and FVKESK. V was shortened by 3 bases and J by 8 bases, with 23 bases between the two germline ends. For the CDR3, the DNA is TGTGCCAGCAGCCATCCCCCCAGTCGCTTTGTTGAGGACACCATATATTTT. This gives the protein CASSHPPSRFVEDTIYF.

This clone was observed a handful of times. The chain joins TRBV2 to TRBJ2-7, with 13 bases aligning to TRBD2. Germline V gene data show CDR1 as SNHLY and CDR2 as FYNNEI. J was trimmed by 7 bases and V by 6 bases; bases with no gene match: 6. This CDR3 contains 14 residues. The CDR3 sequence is CASRGLAGEGEQYF. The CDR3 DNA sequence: TGTGCCAGCAGAGGACTAGCGGGAGAAGGAGAGCAGTACTTC.

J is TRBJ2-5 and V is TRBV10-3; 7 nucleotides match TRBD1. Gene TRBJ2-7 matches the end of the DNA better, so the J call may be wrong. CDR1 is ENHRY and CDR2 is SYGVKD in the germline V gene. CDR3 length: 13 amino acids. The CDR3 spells CAISEIGQDEQYF. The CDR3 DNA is TGTGCCATCAGTGAGATCGGACAGGACGAGCAGTACTTC.

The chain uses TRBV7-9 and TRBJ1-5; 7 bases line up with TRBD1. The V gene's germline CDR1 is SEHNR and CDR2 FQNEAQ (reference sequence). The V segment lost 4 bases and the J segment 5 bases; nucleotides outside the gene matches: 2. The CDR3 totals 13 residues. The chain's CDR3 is CASSSQGDQPQHF. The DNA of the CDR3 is TGTGCCAGCAGCTCGCAGGGGGATCAGCCCCAGCATTTT.

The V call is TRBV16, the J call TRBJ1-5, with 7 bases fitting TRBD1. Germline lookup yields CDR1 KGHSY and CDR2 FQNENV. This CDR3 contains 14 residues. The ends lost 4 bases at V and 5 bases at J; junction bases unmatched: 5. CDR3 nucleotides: TGTGCCAGCAGCCCCGAGGGGGCCTATCAGCCCCAGCATTTT. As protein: CASSPEGAYQPQHF.